This T cell receptor beta chain derives from a study of TIL therapy for anti-PD-1-resistant metastatic lung cancer (dated by TCRdb to about 2021). Some background on the complete study: Before any PD-1/PD-L1 blockade was given, tumors were harvested, nivolumab was then administered, and patients who progressed went on to receive lymphodepletion, an infusion of expanded TIL, and IL-2. Enrolled patients had a median age of almost 55 years (range about 38-85) and a median tumor PD-L1 proportion score of less than 7.5%. The cohort was composed predominantly of lung adenocarcinoma, with a few EGFR-mutant and two ALK-rearranged tumors included, and half of patients were identified as current or former smokers. Across the cohort, whole-exome sequencing showed a median non-synonymous tumor mutation burden of roughly 1.5 mutations per megabase. Tumor and peripheral blood T cell receptor beta sequencing was used to track clonotypes across tumor, expanded TIL product and serial blood samples.

Results the study describes overall, beyond this receptor: The cohort was highly selected, including more treatment-naive, never-smoker and oncogene-addicted patients than is typical, which limits generalizability. Infused TIL clonotypes partially replaced the baseline peripheral repertoire then decayed over months, with no apparent association between persistence and response. The study protocol defined all tumor marker inferences as exploratory.

The immunoSEQ v3 hsTCRB kit was used to amplify TCR beta CDR3 regions from genomic DNA through bias-controlled multiplex PCR. TCR libraries were sequenced on an Illumina NextSeq 500 to approximately 2 million read pairs for survey level or 5-6 million for deep level. In the authors' own workflow: The immunoSEQ Analyzer software assigned V, D and J genes, filtered out non-productive sequences, and reported clonality. Repertoires of infused TIL and blood were compared using productive Simpson clonality and the Morisita overlap index of productive TRB rearrangements. The absolute count of a clonotype in blood was estimated by multiplying the lymphocyte count by the CD3+ fraction and by the productive frequency of the clone. TCRdb obtained this table from immuneACCESS and retained in-frame rearrangements with V and J assigned. These tables miss some clones; where compared with another copy, unresolved V genes account for less than half of the shortfall, and the remainder is unexplained. That table supplies the V and J calls and clone size; D and trimming were determined from the DNA. A total of 54,000 or so clones appear in this sample, around nine tenths of them only once. Approximately 2.4% of the sample lies in the top ten.

Interpreted using the paper, the time point label stands for: pre-treatment sample, taken before nivolumab and TIL therapy. Adults with stage 4 NSCLC were enrolled from 2017 to early 2020 in a dual-center phase I trial. The samples were obtained from a phase I trial that was single-arm and open-label and tested tumor-infiltrating lymphocyte therapy combined with nivolumab in advanced non-small cell lung cancer. Blood mononuclear cells from EDTA tubes were isolated by Ficoll gradient, snap-frozen as pellets, and DNA was extracted with a Qiagen mini-prep kit. V is clipped by 4 bases and J by 8 bases, and the sequence between their germline boundaries is 17 bases long. The CDR3, cysteine through phenylalanine, is 15 amino acids long. CDR3 DNA is the only sequence kept; it has 45 bases, read in frame from the first base. The germline V gene gives CDR1 as SGHTA and CDR2 as FQGNSA. Note on this clone: No cognate antigen has been identified for it. No clone much larger than this one lies a single base away; base qualities are absent.

The chain employs TRBV7-2 and TRBJ1-4, with the D gene not confidently named. The sample here was blood, taken at baseline. The TCR sequence derives from a person between 25 and 80 years old with non-small cell lung cancer. The CDR3: CASSSGAILQEKLFF. The nucleotide sequence is TGTGCCAGCAGCTCGGGTGCCATATTACAAGAAAAACTGTTTTTT.